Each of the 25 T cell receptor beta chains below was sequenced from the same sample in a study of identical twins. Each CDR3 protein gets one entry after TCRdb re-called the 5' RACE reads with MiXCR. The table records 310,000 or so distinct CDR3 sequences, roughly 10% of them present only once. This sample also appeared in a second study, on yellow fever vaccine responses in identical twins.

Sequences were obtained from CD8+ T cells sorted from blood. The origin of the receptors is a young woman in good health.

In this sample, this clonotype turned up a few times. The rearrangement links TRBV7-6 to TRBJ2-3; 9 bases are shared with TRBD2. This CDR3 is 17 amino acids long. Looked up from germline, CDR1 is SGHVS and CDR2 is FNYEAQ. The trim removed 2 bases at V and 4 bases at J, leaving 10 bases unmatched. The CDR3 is CASSLRSGTSLADTQYF. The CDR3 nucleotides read TGTGCCAGCAGCTTAAGGTCGGGGACTAGCTTGGCAGATACGCAGTATTTT.

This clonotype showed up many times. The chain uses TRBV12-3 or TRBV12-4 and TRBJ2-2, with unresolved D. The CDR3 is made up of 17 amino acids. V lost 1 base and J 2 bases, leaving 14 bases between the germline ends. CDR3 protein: CASSLVSATQNTGELFF. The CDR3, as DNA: TGTGCCAGCAGTTTAGTCAGCGCGACACAAAACACCGGGGAGCTGTTTTTT.

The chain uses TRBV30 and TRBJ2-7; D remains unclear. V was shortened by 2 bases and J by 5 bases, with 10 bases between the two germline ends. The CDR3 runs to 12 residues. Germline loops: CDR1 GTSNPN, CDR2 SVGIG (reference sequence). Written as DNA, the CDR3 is TGTGCCTGGAGTATTAGTGGAGACGAGCAGTACTTC. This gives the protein CAWSISGDEQYF.

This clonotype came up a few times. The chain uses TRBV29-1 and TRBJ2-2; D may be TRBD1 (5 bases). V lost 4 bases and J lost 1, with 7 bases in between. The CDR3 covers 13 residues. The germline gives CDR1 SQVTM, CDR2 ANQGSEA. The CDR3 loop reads CSVARVNTGELFF. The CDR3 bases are TGCAGCGTTGCCAGGGTGAACACCGGGGAGCTGTTTTTT.

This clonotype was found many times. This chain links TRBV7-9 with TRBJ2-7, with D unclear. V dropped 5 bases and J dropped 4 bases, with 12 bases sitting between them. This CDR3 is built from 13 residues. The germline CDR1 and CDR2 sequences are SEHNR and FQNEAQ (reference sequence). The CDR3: CASSPGRIYEQYF. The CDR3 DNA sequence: TGTGCCAGCAGCCCAGGACGGATATACGAGCAGTACTTC.

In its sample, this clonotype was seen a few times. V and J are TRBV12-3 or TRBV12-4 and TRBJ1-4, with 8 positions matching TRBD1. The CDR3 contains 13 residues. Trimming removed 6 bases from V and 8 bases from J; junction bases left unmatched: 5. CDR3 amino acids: CASSKTGVEKLFF. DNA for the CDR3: TGTGCCAGCAGCAAGACAGGGGTGGAAAAACTGTTTTTT.

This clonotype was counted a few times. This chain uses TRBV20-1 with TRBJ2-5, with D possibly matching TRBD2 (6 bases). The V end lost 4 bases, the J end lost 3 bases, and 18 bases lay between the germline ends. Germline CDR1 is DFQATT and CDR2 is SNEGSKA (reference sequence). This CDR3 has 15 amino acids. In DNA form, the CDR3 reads TGCAGTGCTACCCCTAGCGCTTCTTGGGAAGAGACCCAGTACTTC. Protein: CSATPSASWEETQYF.

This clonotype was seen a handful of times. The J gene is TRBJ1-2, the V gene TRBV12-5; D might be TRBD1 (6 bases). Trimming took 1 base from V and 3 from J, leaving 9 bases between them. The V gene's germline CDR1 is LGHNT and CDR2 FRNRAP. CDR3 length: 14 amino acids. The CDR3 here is CASGLGGQHYGYTF. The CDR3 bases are TGTGCTAGTGGTTTGGGTGGACAGCACTATGGCTACACCTTC. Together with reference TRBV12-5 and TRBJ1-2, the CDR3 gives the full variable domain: DARVTQTPRHKVTEMGQEVTMRCQPILGHNTVFWYRQTMMQGLELLAYFRNRAPLDDSGMPKDRFSAEMPDATLATLKIQPSEPRDSAVYFCASGLGGQHYGYTFGSGTRLTVV.

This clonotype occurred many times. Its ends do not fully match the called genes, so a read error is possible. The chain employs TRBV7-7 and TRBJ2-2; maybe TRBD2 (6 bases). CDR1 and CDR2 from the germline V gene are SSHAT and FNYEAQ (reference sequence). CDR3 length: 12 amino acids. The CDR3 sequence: CASSRLAGELFF. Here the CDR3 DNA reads TGTGCTAGCAGCCGACTAGCCGGGGAGCTGTTTTTT. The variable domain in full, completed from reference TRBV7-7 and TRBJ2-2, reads GAGVSQSPRYKVTKRGQDVTLRCDPISSHATLYWYQQALGQGPEFLTYFNYEAQPDKSGLPSDRFSAERPEGSISTLTIQRTEQRDSAMYRCASSRLAGELFFGEGSRLTVL.

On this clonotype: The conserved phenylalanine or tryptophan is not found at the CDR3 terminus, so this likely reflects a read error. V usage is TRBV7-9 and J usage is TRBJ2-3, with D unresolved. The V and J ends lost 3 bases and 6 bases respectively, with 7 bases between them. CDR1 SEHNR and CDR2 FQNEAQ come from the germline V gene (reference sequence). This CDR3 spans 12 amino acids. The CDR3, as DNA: TGTGCCAGCAGCTTGGCGGACGATACGCAGTATCGT. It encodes CASSLADDTQYR.

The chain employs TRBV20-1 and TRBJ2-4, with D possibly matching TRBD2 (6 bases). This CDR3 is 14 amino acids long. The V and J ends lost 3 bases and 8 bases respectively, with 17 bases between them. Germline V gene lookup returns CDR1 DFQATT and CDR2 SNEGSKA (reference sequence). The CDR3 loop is CSASRDLEGYIQYF. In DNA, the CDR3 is TGCAGTGCTAGCCGGGACCTGGAGGGATACATTCAGTACTTC.

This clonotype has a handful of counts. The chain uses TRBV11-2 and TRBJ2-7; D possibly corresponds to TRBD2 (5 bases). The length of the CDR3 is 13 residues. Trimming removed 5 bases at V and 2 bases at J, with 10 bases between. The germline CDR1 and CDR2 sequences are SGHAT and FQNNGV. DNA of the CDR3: TGTGCCAGCAGCGTGAGCGGAACCTACGAGCAGTACTTC. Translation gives CASSVSGTYEQYF.

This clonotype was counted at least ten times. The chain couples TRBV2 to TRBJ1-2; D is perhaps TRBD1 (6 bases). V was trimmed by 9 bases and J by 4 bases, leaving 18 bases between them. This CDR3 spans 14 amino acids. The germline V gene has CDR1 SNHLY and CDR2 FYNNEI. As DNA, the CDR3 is TGTGCCAGACATGACAGGAATTCGATCTATGGCTACACCTTC. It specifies CARHDRNSIYGYTF.

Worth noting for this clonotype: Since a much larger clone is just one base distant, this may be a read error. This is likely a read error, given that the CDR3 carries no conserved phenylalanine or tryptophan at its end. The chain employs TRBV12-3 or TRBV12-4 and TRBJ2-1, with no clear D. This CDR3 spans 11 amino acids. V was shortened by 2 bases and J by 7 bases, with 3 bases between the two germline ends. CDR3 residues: CASSLINEQFY. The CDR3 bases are TGTGCCAGCAGTTTAATAAATGAGCAGTTCTAC.

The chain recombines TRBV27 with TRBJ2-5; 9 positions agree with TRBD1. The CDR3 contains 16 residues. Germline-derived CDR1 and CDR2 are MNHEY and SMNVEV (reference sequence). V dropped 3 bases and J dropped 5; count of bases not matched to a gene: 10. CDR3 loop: CASSFTGQGFQETQYF. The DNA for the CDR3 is TGTGCCAGCAGTTTTACGGGACAGGGATTTCAGGAGACCCAGTACTTC.

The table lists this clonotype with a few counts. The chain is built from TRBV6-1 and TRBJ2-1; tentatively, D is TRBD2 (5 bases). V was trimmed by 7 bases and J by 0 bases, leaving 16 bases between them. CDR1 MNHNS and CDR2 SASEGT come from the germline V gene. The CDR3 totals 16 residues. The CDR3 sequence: CASTPAGGYSYNEQFF. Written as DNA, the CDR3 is TGTGCCAGCACACCAGCAGGAGGCTACTCCTACAATGAGCAGTTCTTC.

The CDR3 protein is CASSFVGPGKNEQFF. For the CDR3, the DNA is TGTGCCAGCAGTTTCGTGGGCCCTGGGAAGAATGAGCAGTTCTTC. The V call is TRBV12-3 or TRBV12-4, the J call TRBJ2-1; D ambiguous. CDR3 length: 15 residues. Trimming took off 3 bases at V and 7 bases at J, with 16 bases between the two ends.

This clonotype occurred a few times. The CDR3 DNA follows: TGTGCCAGCAGCTTGGTTGGGGGACCCGAGCAGTACTTC. It yields the protein CASSLVGGPEQYF. The chain recombines TRBV5-4 with TRBJ2-7; D may correspond to TRBD1 or TRBD2 (5 bases each). Germline CDR1 reads SGHNT; CDR2 reads YYREEE (reference sequence). The CDR3 is made up of 13 amino acids. Trimming left V 0 bases short and J 6 bases short, with 10 bases between.

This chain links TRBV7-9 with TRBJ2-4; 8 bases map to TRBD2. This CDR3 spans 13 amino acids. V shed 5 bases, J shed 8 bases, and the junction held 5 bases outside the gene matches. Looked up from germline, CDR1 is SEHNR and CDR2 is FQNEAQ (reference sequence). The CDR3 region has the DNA TGTGCCAGCAGCCGGGGGGGAGGGGACATTCAGTACTTC. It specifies CASSRGGGDIQYF.

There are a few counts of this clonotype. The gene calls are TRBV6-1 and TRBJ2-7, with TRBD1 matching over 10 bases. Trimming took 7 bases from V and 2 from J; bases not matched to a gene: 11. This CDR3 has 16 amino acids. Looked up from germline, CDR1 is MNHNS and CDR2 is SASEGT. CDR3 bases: TGTGCCAGCACCCCCTCCCTGGGACAGGGGCCCTACGAGCAGTACTTC. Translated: CASTPSLGQGPYEQYF.

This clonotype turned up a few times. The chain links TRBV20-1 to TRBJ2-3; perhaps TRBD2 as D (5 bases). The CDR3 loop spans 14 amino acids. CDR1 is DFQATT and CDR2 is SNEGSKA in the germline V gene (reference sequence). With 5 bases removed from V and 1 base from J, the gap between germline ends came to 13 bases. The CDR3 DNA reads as TGCAGTGCTGTCAGCGGAGAACGCACAGATACGCAGTATTTT. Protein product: CSAVSGERTDTQYF.

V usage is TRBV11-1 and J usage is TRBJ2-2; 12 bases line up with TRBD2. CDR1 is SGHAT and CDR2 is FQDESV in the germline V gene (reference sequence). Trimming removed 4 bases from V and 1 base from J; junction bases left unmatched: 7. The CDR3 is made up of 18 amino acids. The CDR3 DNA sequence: TGTGCCAGCAGCTCCTGGACTAGCGGGGTTGTGAACACCGGGGAGCTGTTTTTT. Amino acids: CASSSWTSGVVNTGELFF.

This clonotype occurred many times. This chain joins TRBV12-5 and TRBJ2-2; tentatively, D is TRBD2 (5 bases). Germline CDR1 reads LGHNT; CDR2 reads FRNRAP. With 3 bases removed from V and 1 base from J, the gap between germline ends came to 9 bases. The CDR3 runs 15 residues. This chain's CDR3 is CASGLDYWNTGELFF. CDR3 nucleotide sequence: TGTGCTAGTGGTTTAGACTACTGGAACACCGGGGAGCTGTTTTTT.

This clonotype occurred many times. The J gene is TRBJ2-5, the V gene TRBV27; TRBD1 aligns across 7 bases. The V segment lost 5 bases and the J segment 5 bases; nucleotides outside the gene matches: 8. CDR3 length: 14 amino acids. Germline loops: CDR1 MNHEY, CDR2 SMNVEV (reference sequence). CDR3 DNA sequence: TGTGCCAGCAGTCCCCTGGGGACAGCGGAGACCCAGTACTTC. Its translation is CASSPLGTAETQYF.

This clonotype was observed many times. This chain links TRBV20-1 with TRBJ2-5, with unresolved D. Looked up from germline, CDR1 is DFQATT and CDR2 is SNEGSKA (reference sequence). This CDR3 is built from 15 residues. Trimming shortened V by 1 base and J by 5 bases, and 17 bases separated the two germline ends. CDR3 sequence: CSARAYGSQPETQYF. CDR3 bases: TGCAGTGCTAGAGCCTACGGCTCCCAACCGGAGACCCAGTACTTC.